This TCR beta chain was recorded in a study of blood T cell repertoires in COVID-19. Across the study: PBMCs, B-cell-depleted T cells, or T cells were the source of the cDNA or gDNA that made up the material.

Method: immunoSEQ multiplex PCR; TCRdb's copy keeps in-frame clones and lacks some. The sample has 180,000 or so clones; 60% to 80% are singletons. Those enrolled, adults aged about 18 to 89 years, came from 24 US areas. The study assigned cohorts using participant-reported clinical history. Germline CDR1 is MNHEY and CDR2 is SVGAGI. After removal of 6 bases from V and 7 bases from J, the junction contained 8 bases not matched to a gene. The CDR3 sequence is 14 residues long. The TCR originated in a man aged 55 to 70 who had been exposed to COVID-19. The specimen was PBMCs or T cells enriched from blood (not recorded which). The V and J genes are TRBV6-5 and TRBJ2-1; TRBD2 agrees at 8 bases. This chain's CDR3 is CASRLAGGRNEQFF. The CDR3 DNA follows: TGTGCCAGCAGGCTGGCGGGAGGTCGGAATGAGCAGTTCTTC.